The clone carrying this T cell receptor (beta chain) was seen more than once but under ten times. The antigen remains unidentified. The data belong to a study of T cells in Graves' hyperthyroidism and ophthalmopathy. Overall study results and limits: Among clonotypes expanded in thyroid above 0.001, most were also found in blood.

CDR1 and CDR2 (germline): SEHNR, FQNEAQ (reference sequence). J was trimmed by 4 bases and V by 3 bases; bases with no gene match: 4. The CDR3 contains 16 residues. RNA transcripts provided the source from which TCR beta CDR3 regions were amplified. The TCR CDR3 was amplified in a first-round RT-PCR using the HTBI primer set. One entry per CDR3 protein, called by TCRdb with MiXCR from the multiplex PCR reads. The table records 150,000 to 200,000 distinct CDR3 sequences, about a tenth of them present only once. Hyperthyroidism patients were newly diagnosed, had disease duration under 2 months, and were aged 18 to 65 years. Exclusions: uncontrolled infection, other autoimmune disease, pregnancy, lactation. The PBMCs had their origin in 10 ml of fresh peripheral blood.

Sequenced input: blood. The TCR was taken from a woman aged 18-29 years with Graves' hyperthyroidism that later progressed to Graves' ophthalmopathy. V and J are TRBV7-9 and TRBJ2-1; 12 bases line up with TRBD2. CDR3: CASSLTSGSLYNEQFF. The CDR3 bases are TGTGCCAGCAGCTTGACTAGCGGGAGTCTTTACAATGAGCAGTTCTTC. Combining the CDR3 with reference TRBV7-9 and TRBJ2-1 gives the whole variable domain DTGVSQNPRHKITKRGQNVTFRCDPISEHNRLYWYRQTLGQGPEFLTYFQNEAQLEKSRLLSDRFSAERPKGSFSTLEIQRTEQGDSAMYLCASSLTSGSLYNEQFFGPGTRLTVL.